This T cell receptor beta chain was recovered during a study of cytomegalovirus exposure and HLA in healthy donors. For this clone: Antigen unknown.

Whole-study results and caveats: The investigators catalogued 160 or so TCR beta chains as cytomegalovirus-associated. Cytomegalovirus status, reportedly, was diagnosed with high specificity and sensitivity by the classifier. That first-cohort TCR clusters tended to co-occur in the 90 to 150 validation repertoires was found in a later analysis. Despite most TCR sequences being rare, some public TCRs occurred in many donors.

Libraries were prepared by immunoSEQ multiplex PCR; TCRdb keeps only in-frame clonotypes and omits some of them. The table has 150,000 to 200,000 clones, 84% seen once; the top ten hold over 5.5%. The CDR3 is made up of 16 amino acids. The V and J ends lost 2 bases and 6 bases, in that order; junction bases with no gene match: 6. Germline CDR1 reads SGHTA; CDR2 reads FQGTGA. The V and J genes are TRBV7-3 and TRBJ2-2, with TRBD2 identical over 10 bases. The receptor was isolated from a man aged 18 to 29 in good health and CMV-seropositive. Sequencing was performed on PBMCs. This CDR3 reads CASSLLASGSSGELFF. The CDR3 coding sequence is TGTGCCAGCAGCTTACTGGCTAGCGGGAGTTCCGGGGAGCTGTTTTTT. Variable domain in full (rest from reference TRBV7-3 and TRBJ2-2): GAGVSQTPSNKVTEKGKYVELRCDPISGHTALYWYRQSLGQGPEFLIYFQGTGAADDSGLPNDRFFAVRPEGSVSTLKIQRTERGDSAVYLCASSLLASGSSGELFFGEGSRLTVL.